This section outlines one TCR beta chain sequence together with its context. As yet, its antigen is unknown. Cells designated naive CD8 were CD45RO-negative and were positively selected for CCR7, with terminally differentiated effector memory CD45RA+ cells excluded. Measured with immunoSEQ multiplex PCR; TCRdb has only the in-frame clones, and not every one. This table holds some 800,000 clones, more than 85% found once. There are 13 residues in the CDR3. The germline CDR1 and CDR2 sequences are SNHLY and FYNNEI. V trimming: 11 bases; J trimming: 5 bases; junction bases outside the gene matches: 11. The sample is drawn from a study of shared clonotypes between healthy human individuals. Study results and caveats: Owing to a small donor count, the genetic and exposure-history diversity represented was limited. Naive subsets typically showed greater estimated richness than memory subsets.

The J gene is TRBJ1-2, the V gene TRBV2; 7 bases match TRBD1. Sequenced material: naive CD8+ T cells sorted from blood. The TCR sequence derives from a man younger than 40 in good health. CDR3 in amino acids: CAGHGQDTYGYTF. In nucleotides, the CDR3 is TGTGCCGGCCATGGACAGGACACATATGGCTACACCTTC. Full variable domain (remainder filled in from reference TRBV2 and TRBJ1-2): EPEVTQTPSHQVTQMGQEVILRCVPISNHLYFYWYRQILGQKVEFLVSFYNNEISEKSEIFDDQFSVERPDGSNFTLKIRSTKLEDSAMYFCAGHGQDTYGYTFGSGTRLTVV.